This is a list of T cell receptor beta chains from one sample in a study of blood T cell repertoires in COVID-19. Some clones are missing from TCRdb's copy, which holds only in-frame ones; the method was immunoSEQ multiplex PCR. This table has 150,000 or so clones, 70% to 90% appearing once. Material for sequencing was PBMCs or T cells enriched from blood (not recorded which). These receptors were taken from a woman younger than 45 with acute COVID-19. CDR3s include the opening cysteine and the closing phenylalanine or tryptophan. The D gene is left open where the match is weak. Some rows mark clone size as missing; the rest say once, few, many or name a class of expanded clone.

. TRBJ2-1 16 TRBV18 . CASSPLSSASYNEQFF TGTGCCAGCTCACCACTGAGTAGCGCATCCTACAATGAGCAGTTCTTC
TRBD1 TRBJ1-5 14 TRBV30 . CAWRGQGANQPQHF TGTGCCTGGAGGGGACAGGGGGCCAACCAGCCCCAGCATTTT
. TRBJ1-1 17 TRBV7-9 . CASSSAGEGSRDTEAFF TGTGCCAGCAGCTCGGCCGGGGAGGGCAGCCGCGACACTGAAGCTTTCTTT
. TRBJ2-1 14 TRBV5-1 . CASTRSASYNEQFF TGCGCCAGCACCCGTAGCGCGTCATACAATGAGCAGTTCTTC
TRBD1 TRBJ1-2 17 TRBV6-4 . CASSESRDSFGLYGYTF TGTGCCAGCAGTGAGTCCCGGGACAGTTTTGGTCTCTATGGCTACACCTTC
TRBD1 TRBJ1-6 19 TRBV23-1 . CASSQSRRTGRFGGSPLHF TGCGCCAGCAGTCAGTCCCGTCGGACAGGGCGGTTCGGGGGCTCACCCCTCCACTTT
. TRBJ1-3 16 TRBV14 once CASSQVVGALANTIYF TGTGCCAGCAGCCAAGTGGTTGGGGCCTTGGCAAACACCATATATTTT
. TRBJ1-1 13 TRBV24-1 . CATSDDNRAEAFF TGTGCCACCAGTGACGATAACAGGGCTGAAGCTTTCTTT
. TRBJ2-2 12 TRBV3-1/TRBV3-2 . CASSEYTGELFF TGTGCCAGCAGCGAGTACACCGGGGAGCTGTTTTTT
. TRBJ1-5 15 TRBV18 . CASSPVTASIQPQHF TGTGCCAGCTCACCAGTCACCGCGTCCATACAGCCCCAGCATTTT